This T cell receptor beta chain was retrieved from a study of T cell responses to AZD1222 COVID-19 vaccine. The method was immunoSEQ multiplex PCR; TCRdb's version includes in-frame clones alone and lacks a portion of them. The data show 50,000 to 55,000 clones, about 87% seen once. CDR3 size: 13 residues. CDR1 and CDR2 (germline): ENHRY, SYGVKD. Trimming removed 0 bases at V and 1 base at J, with 3 bases between. On this clone: No antigen is known for it.

General study results and limits: Samples come after the peak T cell response, not at day 14.

The J gene is TRBJ1-1, the V gene TRBV10-3; D is unresolved. This sequence was found in an adult who received the AZD1222 COVID-19 vaccine. The sequencing here drew on peripheral blood, taken 28 days after the second AZD1222 dose. This CDR3 is CAISESENTEAFF. The CDR3 coding sequence is TGTGCCATCAGTGAGTCAGAGAACACTGAAGCTTTCTTT.